The rows below give T cell receptor beta chains drawn from one sample of a study of CD8 T cells in Susac syndrome. TCRdb re-called the immunoSEQ multiplex PCR reads through MiXCR, storing one row per CDR3 protein. Altogether 200,000 to 250,000 distinct CDR3 sequences are present, roughly 93% being singletons, with the ten largest covering 0.15% to 0.2%. Sequencing input: CD4+ T cells from PBMCs. All receptors derive from a human donor with Susac syndrome. Both conserved end residues are part of each CDR3. The order of the fields is J gene, clone size, D gene, V gene, CDR3 protein, CDR3 DNA. D genes are given only for firm matches. Not all rows give a size; the values are once, few, many and, for expanded clones, a class.

TRBJ1-6 | NA | NA | TRBV7-2 | CASSLGGFLPLHF | TGTGCCAGCAGCTTAGGGGGGTTTCTACCCCTCCACTTT
TRBJ2-5 | NA | NA | TRBV30 | CAWASGDQETQYF | TGTGCCTGGGCCTCGGGGGACCAAGAGACCCAGTACTTC
TRBJ2-7 | NA | NA | TRBV11-2 | CASSSGARDSYEQYF | TGTGCCAGCAGCTCGGGGGCCCGGGACTCCTACGAGCAGTACTTC
TRBJ2-1 | NA | TRBD1 | TRBV3-1 | CASSQGIGETGPNEQFF | TGTGCCAGCAGCCAAGGAATTGGTGAGACAGGGCCCAATGAGCAGTTCTTC
TRBJ1-2 | NA | NA | TRBV29-1 | CSVEEGLEGYTF | TGCAGCGTTGAGGAAGGGTTGGAAGGCTACACCTTC
TRBJ2-1 | NA | TRBD2 | TRBV7-2 | CASSPSGGAVGEQFF | TGTGCCAGCAGCCCTAGCGGGGGGGCCGTCGGTGAGCAGTTCTTC
TRBJ2-3 | NA | TRBD1 | TRBV7-2 | CASRTGTGGADTQYF | TGTGCCAGCAGGACCGGGACAGGGGGAGCAGATACGCAGTATTTT
TRBJ1-5 | NA | NA | TRBV6-5 | CASSSASGVGQPQHF | TGTGCCAGCAGTTCCGCATCAGGGGTTGGGCAGCCCCAGCATTTT
TRBJ1-6 | NA | NA | TRBV9 | CASSVDAGYNSPLHF | TGTGCCAGCAGCGTAGACGCCGGCTATAATTCACCCCTCCACTTT
TRBJ2-5 | NA | NA | TRBV7-2 | CASSPGGPETQYF | TGTGCCAGCAGCCCGGGGGGCCCTGAGACCCAGTACTTC
TRBJ1-6 | NA | NA | TRBV4-3 | CASSHPRGGGDSPLHF | TGCGCCAGCAGCCACCCTCGCGGGGGTGGGGATTCACCCCTCCACTTT
TRBJ2-7 | NA | NA | TRBV29-1 | CSVEDSTDSYEQYF | TGCAGCGTTGAAGATTCCACAGATTCGTACGAGCAGTACTTC
TRBJ1-1 | NA | TRBD1 | TRBV6-5 | CASSYQGENTEAFF | TGTGCCAGCAGTTACCAGGGGGAGAACACTGAAGCTTTCTTT
TRBJ1-2 | NA | NA | TRBV30 | CAWSVGRGPYGYTF | TGTGCCTGGAGTGTAGGCAGGGGCCCCTATGGCTACACCTTC
TRBJ1-1 | NA | TRBD1 | TRBV20-1 | CSARVRGQASDTEAFF | TGCAGTGCTAGAGTCCGAGGACAGGCTAGTGACACTGAAGCTTTCTTT
TRBJ1-2 | NA | NA | TRBV30 | CACWGPDYGYTF | TGTGCCTGTTGGGGACCGGACTATGGCTACACCTTC
TRBJ2-7 | once | NA | TRBV6-2/TRBV6-3 | CASNPHQEGSYEQYF | TGTGCCAGCAATCCCCATCAGGAAGGCTCCTACGAGCAGTACTTC
TRBJ1-1 | NA | NA | TRBV7-2 | CASSFSPLIRGNTEAFF | TGTGCCAGCAGCTTCTCCCCGTTGATTCGAGGGAACACTGAAGCTTTCTTT
TRBJ2-6 | NA | NA | TRBV2 | CASSEYARSSGANVLTF | TGTGCCAGCAGTGAATACGCGCGGAGCTCTGGGGCCAACGTCCTGACTTTC
TRBJ2-1 | NA | NA | TRBV7-8 | CASSSRPMGGEQFF | TGTGCCAGCAGCTCCCGGCCAATGGGGGGTGAGCAGTTCTTC
TRBJ1-1 | NA | NA | TRBV9 | CASARGSARGVRTEAFF | TGTGCCAGCGCTCGGGGTAGCGCACGGGGTGTGAGGACTGAAGCTTTCTTT
TRBJ2-6 | NA | NA | TRBV20-1 | CSAKRTSGANVLTF | TGCAGTGCTAAAAGGACCTCTGGGGCCAACGTCCTGACTTTC
TRBJ1-6 | NA | TRBD1 | TRBV30 | CAWFTGGQVGSPLHF | TGTGCCTGGTTTACAGGGGGCCAAGTTGGATCACCCCTCCACTTT
TRBJ2-7 | few | TRBD2 | TRBV24-1 | CATSEGGGAYEQYF | TGTGCCACCAGTGAAGGCGGGGGAGCCTACGAGCAGTACTTC
TRBJ2-1 | NA | NA | TRBV7-9 | CASSLIQGGTYNEQFF | TGTGCCAGCAGCTTAATACAGGGAGGGACCTACAATGAGCAGTTCTTC
TRBJ2-1 | NA | NA | TRBV2 | CANSNNEQFF | TGTGCCAACTCGAACAATGAGCAGTTCTTC
TRBJ1-5 | NA | NA | TRBV6-2/TRBV6-3 | CASSRQSDSNQPQHF | TGTGCCAGCAGTCGACAGTCGGATAGCAATCAGCCCCAGCATTTT
TRBJ2-1 | NA | NA | TRBV6-2/TRBV6-3 | CASSPRTTNEQFF | TGTGCCAGCAGCCCCCGCACGACGAATGAGCAGTTCTTC
TRBJ2-7 | NA | TRBD2 | TRBV6-5 | CASSSTGRSYEQYF | TGTGCCAGCAGTTCCACCGGGAGGTCCTACGAGCAGTACTTC
TRBJ1-2 | NA | NA | TRBV12-3/TRBV12-4 | CASSLGRGTYGYTF | TGTGCCAGCAGTTTAGGCAGGGGTACCTATGGCTACACCTTC
TRBJ2-1 | NA | NA | TRBV5-1 | CASSLLAENEQFF | TGCGCCAGCAGCTTACTCGCGGAAAATGAGCAGTTCTTC
TRBJ2-2 | NA | NA | TRBV9 | CASSVARGGELFF | TGTGCCAGCAGCGTAGCCAGGGGCGGGGAGCTGTTTTTT
TRBJ2-7 | NA | NA | TRBV7-2 | CASSRTGKSSYEQYF | TGTGCCAGCAGCAGAACAGGGAAGAGCTCCTACGAGCAGTACTTC
TRBJ2-2 | NA | NA | TRBV19 | CASRRDLANTGELFF | TGTGCCAGTAGGAGGGACTTGGCGAACACCGGGGAGCTGTTTTTT
TRBJ2-5 | NA | NA | TRBV6-5 | CASSWRGQETQYF | TGTGCCAGCAGTTGGCGAGGCCAGGAGACCCAGTACTTC
TRBJ1-2 | NA | TRBD1 | TRBV24-1 | CATSDPTGDYGYTF | TGTGCCACCAGTGACCCGACAGGGGACTATGGCTACACCTTC
TRBJ2-4 | once | NA | TRBV13 | CASSVRRVFTKNIQYF | TGTGCCAGCAGTGTTAGAAGGGTCTTTACCAAAAACATTCAGTACTTC
TRBJ1-5 | NA | NA | TRBV29-1 | CSVVDGDNQPQHF | TGCAGCGTTGTGGACGGAGACAATCAGCCCCAGCATTTT
TRBJ2-2 | NA | TRBD1 | TRBV7-9 | CASSLDGTVDGELFF | TGTGCCAGCAGCTTAGATGGGACAGTCGACGGGGAGCTGTTTTTT
TRBJ2-1 | NA | TRBD1 | TRBV6-5 | CASSYGGTGRVDEQFF | TGTGCCAGCAGTTACGGAGGGACAGGGAGAGTCGATGAGCAGTTCTTC
TRBJ2-7 | NA | NA | TRBV30 | CAWSTGVTYEQYF | TGTGCCTGGAGTACCGGGGTAACGTACGAGCAGTACTTC
TRBJ2-5 | NA | NA | TRBV20-1 | CSARPGGPQETQYF | TGCAGTGCTAGGCCGGGCGGCCCCCAAGAGACCCAGTACTTC
TRBJ2-7 | NA | NA | TRBV2 | CASKQSYEQYF | TGTGCCAGCAAGCAGAGCTACGAGCAGTACTTC
TRBJ1-1 | NA | TRBD1 | TRBV9 | CASSGHEGGRMRNTEAFF | TGTGCCAGCAGCGGCCACGAAGGGGGCAGAATGAGGAACACTGAAGCTTTCTTT
TRBJ2-7 | NA | TRBD2 | TRBV5-1 | CASSLTSGGLPAYEQYF | TGCGCCAGCAGCTTAACTAGCGGGGGGCTACCCGCCTACGAGCAGTACTTC
TRBJ2-1 | NA | NA | TRBV5-6 | CASSHPQASDEQFF | TGTGCCAGCAGCCATCCCCAGGCATCCGATGAGCAGTTCTTC
TRBJ1-1 | NA | NA | TRBV11-2 | CASSLASGLAVF | TGTGCCAGCAGCTTAGCCTCTGGTTTGGCGGTCTTT
TRBJ1-1 | NA | TRBD1 | TRBV20-1 | CSARDPRQGYTEAFF | TGCAGTGCTAGAGATCCCAGACAGGGGTACACTGAAGCTTTCTTT
TRBJ1-4 | NA | NA | TRBV3-1 | CASSQGRGPNEKLFF | TGTGCCAGCAGCCAAGGGAGAGGCCCTAATGAAAAACTGTTTTTT
TRBJ1-5 | once | TRBD1 | TRBV9 | CASSAGTGANQPQHF | TGTGCCAGCAGCGCCGGGACAGGGGCCAATCAGCCCCAGCATTTT